A single T cell receptor (beta chain) is shown here with its context. J lost 0 bases, V lost 4 bases, and 5 bases had no gene match. The germline gives CDR1 SGHRS, CDR2 YFSETQ. The CDR3 is 16 residues long. Aged about 6 to 95, donors were systemically healthy Caucasians from Russia. Through a sample-barcoded 5' primer and a J-beta primer mix, a second PCR was run for 7 to 11 cycles. TCRdb called the 5' RACE reads again in MiXCR, with one record for every CDR3 protein. The profile shows over 700,000 distinct CDR3 sequences, around 25% of them singletons. This entry comes from a study of blood T cells in healthy people across ages. These data also featured in a second study, about T cells of mothers and their children. That work contributes: cDNA was synthesized from all extracted RNA at around 1.5 ug per reaction. Every mother produced more than 9.5 million TCR beta CDR3 reads, whereas every child provided several million.

V usage is TRBV5-1 and J usage is TRBJ2-2; 8 bases fit TRBD1. The sequenced sample consisted of blood. The sequence was collected from a boy under 18 in good health. The CDR3 here is CASSAGTGANTGELFF. CDR3 sequence (DNA): TGCGCCAGCAGCGCGGGGACAGGCGCGAACACCGGGGAGCTGTTTTTT. Drawing the rest from reference TRBV5-1 and TRBJ2-2, the complete variable domain is KAGVTQTPRYLIKTRGQQVTLSCSPISGHRSVSWYQQTPGQGLQFLFEYFSETQRNKGNFPGRFSGRQFSNSRSEMNVSTLELGDSALYLCASSAGTGANTGELFFGEGSRLTVL.